This TCR beta chain originates from a study of PD-1 blockade in classical Hodgkin lymphoma. CDR3 length: 14 amino acids. The germline V gene encodes CDR1 MNHEY and CDR2 SMNVEV (reference sequence). V lost 7 bases, J lost 3 bases, and 13 bases lay in between. All the patients suffered relapse after autologous stem cell transplantation, and brentuximab vedotin exposure differed. The protocol was immunoSEQ multiplex PCR, while the TCRdb copy is restricted to in-frame clones and leaves out a portion. The sample lists 46,000 or so clones; less than 85% were seen once. The clonotype comes from a human donor with classical Hodgkin lymphoma. This sample comprised peripheral blood mononuclear cells (PBMCs), obtained before the second cycle of nivolumab. The chain has TRBV27 and TRBJ1-5; tentative D call: TRBD1 (5 bases). The CDR3 sequence: CASKSAGTNQPQHF. The DNA of the CDR3 is TGTGCCAGCAAGTCGGCAGGGACCAATCAGCCCCAGCATTTT.